This TCR beta chain was identified during a study of tumor-infiltrating lymphocytes in primary liver carcinoma. Study-level background: Staging of the tumors gave T1-T3 N0M0, with widths of roughly 4 to 11 cm.

CDR1 and CDR2 (germline): LGHNT, FRNRAP. This CDR3 comprises 12 residues. This clonotype was picked up one time. An end of the junction does not agree with germline; a read error may underlie this. Researchers generated TCR beta cDNA from approximately 520 ng of total RNA, relying on a constant-region primer. A slightly modified ARM-PCR protocol with three nested multiplex PCR rounds produced these TCR beta libraries. PCR rounds one and two used TRBV1-TRBV30 forward primers with a C-beta reverse primer for roughly 10 cycles each. Via MiXCR, TCRdb re-called the multiplex PCR reads, giving one row per CDR3 protein. The sample lists 250,000 to 350,000 distinct CDR3 sequences, approximately 54% occurring once. The blood RNA (from unsorted whole blood) was obtained, and germline DNA was also extracted.

This chain joins TRBV12-5 and TRBJ1-2; D unresolved. The source material was peripheral blood. This TCR derives from a woman in her thirties with primary liver carcinoma and hepatitis B virus infection. CDR3 coding DNA: TGTGCTAATGGTCTTGGGCGGGATGGCTACACCTTC. Its translation is CANGLGRDGYTF.